The clone carrying this T cell receptor (beta chain) showed up just a few times. MiXCR was run by TCRdb on the RT-PCR reads, yielding one entry per CDR3 protein. Of approximately 90,000 distinct CDR3 sequences listed, roughly 5.1% are singletons. Germline lookup yields CDR1 LGHDT and CDR2 YNNKEL (reference sequence). The CDR3 consists of 13 residues. V lost 11 bases to trimming and J lost 0 bases, with 10 bases between them. These data are taken from a study of patients and donors after allogeneic stem cell transplantation. The sequencing input was blood, either unsorted or a sorted T cell fraction (not recorded which). V is TRBV3-1 and J is TRBJ2-2, with D maybe TRBD1 (6 bases). This TCR came from a human donor who was either an allogeneic HSCT recipient or a stem cell or donor lymphocyte infusion donor (not recorded which). It is not recorded whose cells these are; they may come from a transplant donor. The CDR3: CAVQGTNTGELFF. CDR3 DNA sequence: TGTGCCGTACAGGGTACGAACACCGGGGAGCTGTTTTTT.